The next 24 T cell receptor beta chains were all read from a single sample in a study of human T cells and chemical hapten exposure. Time point of the sample: pre-sensitization, week 0. Treatment defined: therapeutic diphenylcyclopropenone sensitization with weekly scalp DPC. MiXCR, run by TCRdb on the RACE reads, gives a single entry per CDR3 protein. In the table there are under 300,000 distinct CDR3 sequences, 7.7% of which are singletons. Specimen: whole blood, collected in connection with sensitization to the hapten diphenylcyclopropenone (DPC). The receptor source for this set is a man aged 18 to 30 with alopecia areata. Some clones in this sample may be carry-over from other donors' samples.

This clonotype occurred many times. The gene calls are TRBV29-1 and TRBJ2-5, with D tentatively TRBD1 or TRBD2 (6 bases each). The CDR3 totals 12 residues. Trimming stripped 4 bases from V and 4 bases from J, with 10 bases between. Germline-derived CDR1 and CDR2 are SQVTM and ANQGSEA. The CDR3: CSVGGGGETQYF. Written as DNA, the CDR3 is TGCAGCGTTGGTGGAGGGGGAGAGACCCAGTACTTC.

CDR3 DNA: TGTGCCAGCAGCTTAGGGGCAGGGAAGGAAGAAAAACTGTTTTTT. It codes for CASSLGAGKEEKLFF. The V gene is TRBV11-2, the J gene TRBJ1-4; D perhaps matches TRBD1 (5 bases). The CDR3 sequence is 15 residues long. Germline CDR1 reads SGHAT; CDR2 reads FQNNGV. V dropped 1 base and J dropped 8 bases, with 14 bases sitting between them.

This clonotype was counted many times. V usage is TRBV6-1 and J usage is TRBJ1-5, with D uncertain. The CDR3 runs 14 residues. Germline CDR1 reads MNHNS; CDR2 reads SASEGT. V lost 0 bases and J 4 bases, leaving 7 bases between the germline ends. The DNA for the CDR3 is TGTGCCAGCAGTGAAGCGGGGAGGAATCAGCCCCAGCATTTT. It encodes CASSEAGRNQPQHF.

This sequence joins TRBV12-3 or TRBV12-4 and TRBJ1-2; TRBD1 is a possible D gene (5 bases). V was shortened by 7 bases and J by 2 bases, with 17 bases between the two germline ends. The CDR3 totals 15 residues. CDR3 in amino acids: CASTLGQGANYGYTF. As DNA, the CDR3 is TGTGCCAGCACCTTAGGGCAGGGTGCAAACTATGGCTACACCTTC.

This clonotype was detected only a few times. The chain joins TRBV7-2 to TRBJ2-1, with a tentative D call TRBD2 (6 bases). The germline V and J ends were trimmed by 2 bases and 0 bases, with 14 bases remaining between them. The CDR3 is 17 residues long. Germline V gives CDR1 SGHTA, CDR2 FQGNSA. This CDR3 reads CASSLLVWRGSYNEQFF. The CDR3 DNA follows: TGTGCCAGCAGCTTATTGGTCTGGCGGGGCTCCTACAATGAGCAGTTCTTC.

This clonotype was counted a few times. The chain links TRBV7-7 to TRBJ1-4; D is ambiguous. The CDR3 totals 13 residues. V lost 6 bases and J 8 bases, leaving 13 bases between the germline ends. The V gene's germline CDR1 is SSHAT and CDR2 FNYEAQ (reference sequence). CDR3 region: CASSKGHGEKLFF. The CDR3 DNA follows: TGTGCCAGCAGTAAGGGCCACGGCGAAAAACTGTTTTTT.

The chain has TRBV21-1 and TRBJ2-4; TRBD1 is taken as the D call from the table, unchecked against the DNA. TRBV21-1 is described as a pseudogene. The CDR3 spans 20 residues. CDR3 in amino acids: CASSKSSRDPGWGAKNIQYF. The CDR3 bases are TGTGCCAGCAGCAAAAGCTCACGGGACCCCGGTTGGGGGGCCAAAAACATTCAGTACTTC.

This clonotype was seen only a few times. The V gene is TRBV5-4, the J gene TRBJ2-4; tentatively, D is TRBD1 (7 bases). The CDR3 spans 15 residues. CDR1 SGHNT and CDR2 YYREEE come from the germline V gene (reference sequence). Trimming pared 3 bases from V and 8 bases from J, leaving 18 bases between. CDR3 DNA sequence: TGTGCCAGCAGCTCCCGGGGGACAGATGAAGACATTCAGTACTTC. It is translated as CASSSRGTDEDIQYF.

In its sample, this clonotype was seen a few times. This rearrangement joins TRBV3-1 to TRBJ2-5, with D possibly TRBD1 on 6 matching bases. Germline V gives CDR1 LGHDT, CDR2 YNNKEL (reference sequence). Trimming took 2 bases from V and 5 from J, leaving 9 bases between them. This CDR3 is 13 amino acids long. The CDR3 spells CASSQTGRETQYF. In DNA form, the CDR3 reads TGTGCCAGCAGCCAAACAGGGCGGGAGACCCAGTACTTC.

This clonotype was seen a few times. The chain uses TRBV28 and TRBJ2-1; D ambiguous. Trimming cost V 0 bases and J 3 bases, with 6 bases left between them. The germline gives CDR1 MDHEN, CDR2 SYDVKM. This CDR3 region has 14 residues. This CDR3 is CASSLWRLYNEQFF. CDR3 nucleotides: TGTGCCAGCAGTTTATGGCGTCTCTACAATGAGCAGTTCTTC.

This clonotype showed up just a few times. The genes are TRBV2 and TRBJ1-5; D is unresolved. Germline CDR1 is SNHLY and CDR2 is FYNNEI. V was trimmed by 7 bases and J by 1 base, leaving 20 bases between them. This CDR3 is 17 amino acids long. DNA of the CDR3: TGTGCCAGCACGCTCAGATCTGATATTACCAGCAATCAGCCCCAGCATTTT. This codes for CASTLRSDITSNQPQHF.

This clonotype was detected many times. For the CDR3, the DNA is TGTGCCAGCTCACAAGCCCAGGGGAGTCAGCCCCAGCATTTT. Translation: CASSQAQGSQPQHF. This chain connects TRBV18 to TRBJ1-5; a possible D gene is TRBD1 (6 bases). Trimming shortened V by 4 bases and J by 6 bases, and 13 bases separated the two germline ends. The CDR3 runs 14 residues. CDR1 and CDR2 from the germline V gene are KGHSH and LQKENI.

J is TRBJ1-2 and V is TRBV29-1; a weak D match, TRBD1 (5 bases). The CDR3 has 14 amino acids. The ends were cut back, 4 bases at V and 4 bases at J, with 16 bases in the middle. Germline loops: CDR1 SQVTM, CDR2 ANQGSEA. The CDR3 loop reads CSVVPQEISYGYTF. CDR3 nucleotides: TGCAGCGTTGTCCCACAGGAAATCAGCTATGGCTACACCTTC.

This clonotype was recorded many times. V usage is TRBV12-3 or TRBV12-4 and J usage is TRBJ1-2; 10 bases agree with TRBD1. With V trimmed by 4 bases and J by 9 bases, 8 bases remained unmatched. The CDR3 contains 14 residues. DNA for the CDR3: TGTGCCAGCAGTTCAGGGACAGGGGAAGAGAGCTACACCTTC. It codes for CASSSGTGEESYTF.

This rearrangement joins TRBV5-7 to TRBJ1-2; no clear D gene. TRBV5-7 is known as an ORF, though its function is uncertain. CDR3 size: 13 residues. Trimming removed 2 bases at V and 6 bases at J, with 11 bases between. The CDR3 protein is CASSFSAGDGYTF. CDR3 sequence (DNA): TGTGCCAGCAGCTTCTCGGCCGGGGATGGCTACACCTTC.

This clonotype was counted only a few times. The gene calls are TRBV12-3 or TRBV12-4 and TRBJ2-3; TRBD2 matches 14 bases. CDR3 length equals 15 residues. J gave up 8 bases and V 7 bases, and 8 bases lay outside the gene matches. The CDR3 DNA sequence: TGTGCCAGCACCGGACTAGCGGGGGGTCGGGGTACGCAGTATTTT. Residues: CASTGLAGGRGTQYF.

The V call is TRBV12-3 or TRBV12-4, the J call TRBJ1-4; D is unclear. The CDR3 is 12 residues long. V dropped 5 bases and J dropped 8 bases, with 9 bases sitting between them. CDR3 in DNA: TGTGCCAGCAGTGCAATTCGAGAAAAACTGTTTTTT. Its translation: CASSAIREKLFF.

This clonotype occurred a few times. This sequence joins TRBV5-1 and TRBJ1-4; D not resolved. This CDR3 has 14 amino acids. Trimming left V 2 bases short and J 6 bases short, with 11 bases between. The germline V gene has CDR1 SGHRS and CDR2 YFSETQ. CDR3 coding DNA: TGCGCCAGCAGCTTCTACGGCTACGATGAAAAACTGTTTTTT. This translates into CASSFYGYDEKLFF.

This clonotype was observed a handful of times. The chain links TRBV9 to TRBJ2-3; the D gene could be TRBD1 or TRBD2 (5 bases each). CDR1 SGDLS and CDR2 YYNGEE come from the germline V gene. This CDR3 comprises 15 residues. V was shortened by 0 bases and J by 3 bases, with 11 bases between the two germline ends. The CDR3 sequence is CASSVGDPGTDTQYF. CDR3 nucleotides: TGTGCCAGCAGCGTAGGGGACCCCGGAACAGATACGCAGTATTTT.

This clonotype was counted between two and nine times. This chain connects TRBV29-1 to TRBJ2-7; TRBD1 matches at 9 bases. Losses at the gene ends were 6 bases for V and 3 bases for J; bases not matched to a gene: 3. CDR1 and CDR2 from the germline V gene are SQVTM and ANQGSEA. The CDR3 contains 12 residues. DNA of the CDR3: TGCAGCGTGACGGGACAGGGCTACGAGCAGTACGTC. Protein product: CSVTGQGYEQYV.

This clonotype was seen only a few times. The rearrangement joins TRBV6-2 or TRBV6-3 to TRBJ2-1; D remains ambiguous. Germline V gives CDR1 MNHEY, CDR2 SVGEGT. The length of the CDR3 is 15 residues. V lost 7 bases to trimming and J lost 3 bases, with 16 bases between them. For the CDR3, the DNA is TGTGCCAGCAACACAGACGGGTTATACTACAATGAGCAGTTCTTC. Its protein product is CASNTDGLYYNEQFF.

This sequence joins TRBV6-5 and TRBJ1-1; maybe TRBD1 (5 bases). The V gene lost 6 bases and the J gene lost 8 bases, with 13 bases spanning the gap. In germline, CDR1 is MNHEY, CDR2 SVGAGI. The CDR3 is 12 amino acids. CDR3 residues: CASSPRGREAFF. The CDR3 bases are TGTGCCAGCAGCCCAAGGGGCAGAGAAGCTTTCTTT.

In its sample, this clonotype was seen many times. The chain employs TRBV15 and TRBJ1-3; D is undetermined. V was cut by 1 base and J by 0 bases, with 19 bases left in between. Germline V gene data show CDR1 as LNHNV and CDR2 as YYDKDF (reference sequence). The CDR3 contains 19 residues. DNA for the CDR3: TGTGCCACCAGCAGAGGGAAACCGGGCCTTTTACCCTCTGGAAACACCATATATTTT. Its translation is CATSRGKPGLLPSGNTIYF. The full variable domain, in which reference TRBV15 and TRBJ1-3 provide the parts outside the CDR3, is DAMVIQNPRYQVTQFGKPVTLSCSQTLNHNVMYWYQQKSSQAPKLLFHYYDKDFNNEADTPDNFQSRRPNTSFCFLDIRSPGLGDTAMYLCATSRGKPGLLPSGNTIYFGEGSWLTVV.

The chain employs TRBV4-3 and TRBJ2-7; no reliable D call. Trimming stripped 0 bases from V and 1 base from J, with 7 bases between. Germline V gene data show CDR1 as LGHNA and CDR2 as YSLEER. This CDR3 is 14 amino acids long. The CDR3, as DNA: TGCGCCAGCAGCCAAGACATGGGTTCCTACGAGCAGTACGTC. It specifies CASSQDMGSYEQYV.